These T cell receptor beta chains were read from a single sample in a study of PD-1 blockade in classical Hodgkin lymphoma. TCRdb's table, derived via immunoSEQ multiplex PCR, lists solely in-frame clones and lacks some. Among more than 90,000 clones listed, around 80% were seen once. This specimen consisted of peripheral blood mononuclear cells (PBMCs), obtained before the fourth cycle of nivolumab. The receptor source for this set is a human donor with classical Hodgkin lymphoma. Both conserved end residues are part of each CDR3. A D gene is named only where the DNA matches it firmly. A clone size is listed for some rows: how often the clone was seen (once, few, many), or a class if it is expanded.

V: TRBV5-6
J: TRBJ2-3
size: -
D: -
CDR3: CASSLGDPTDTQYF
DNA: TGTGCCAGCAGCTTGGGTGACCCCACAGATACGCAGTATTTT

V: TRBV7-3
J: TRBJ2-3
size: -
D: TRBD2
CDR3: CASSSSTSGGADTQYF
DNA: TGTGCCAGCAGCTCGTCGACTAGCGGGGGGGCAGATACGCAGTATTTT

V: TRBV27
J: TRBJ1-5
size: -
D: TRBD1
CDR3: CASSRTGFNQPQHF
DNA: TGTGCCAGCAGCCGGACAGGGTTCAATCAGCCCCAGCATTTT

V: TRBV7-3
J: TRBJ1-3
size: -
D: TRBD1
CDR3: CASSSGRGREGNTIYF
DNA: TGTGCCAGCAGCTCGGGCAGGGGGCGAGAGGGAAACACCATATATTTT

V: TRBV5-1
J: TRBJ2-1
size: many
D: TRBD2
CDR3: CASSLVGAGGKFF
DNA: TGCGCCAGCAGCTTGGTCGGAGCGGGGGGAAAGTTCTTC

V: TRBV29-1
J: TRBJ2-5
size: -
D: -
CDR3: CSAQSASLETQYF
DNA: TGCAGCGCCCAATCGGCTAGCTTGGAGACCCAGTACTTC

V: TRBV7-3
J: TRBJ2-7
size: -
D: -
CDR3: CASSLTAQRSYEQYF
DNA: TGTGCCAGCAGCTTAACGGCGCAGCGCTCCTACGAGCAGTACTTC

V: TRBV27
J: TRBJ2-5
size: -
D: -
CDR3: CASKQGRGQETQYF
DNA: TGTGCCAGCAAACAGGGGAGGGGGCAAGAGACCCAGTACTTC

V: TRBV27
J: TRBJ2-2
size: few
D: -
CDR3: CASSAYRGLSPSGELFF
DNA: TGTGCCAGCAGTGCCTACCGGGGCCTATCCCCCTCCGGGGAGCTGTTTTTT

V: TRBV28
J: TRBJ2-4
size: once
D: -
CDR3: CASSLRSEKNIQYF
DNA: TGTGCCAGCAGTTTAAGGTCGGAAAAAAACATTCAGTACTTC

V: TRBV5-1
J: TRBJ2-1
size: -
D: TRBD1
CDR3: CASSPRTQGAGNEQFF
DNA: TGCGCCAGCAGCCCCCGGACGCAGGGGGCTGGCAATGAGCAGTTCTTC

V: TRBV25-1
J: TRBJ1-6
size: -
D: -
CDR3: CASSDLGRSNSPLHF
DNA: TGTGCCAGCAGTGATCTAGGACGGTCTAATTCACCCCTCCACTTT

V: TRBV7-2
J: TRBJ2-7
size: many
D: -
CDR3: CASSRTASYEQYF
DNA: TGTGCCAGCAGCCGGACCGCGTCCTACGAGCAGTACTTC

V: TRBV19
J: TRBJ2-1
size: -
D: TRBD2
CDR3: CASSPLAGGPHNEQFF
DNA: TGTGCCAGTAGTCCCCTAGCGGGGGGGCCCCACAATGAGCAGTTCTTC

V: TRBV25-1
J: TRBJ2-2
size: -
D: -
CDR3: CASSEGANTGELFF
DNA: TGTGCCAGCAGTGAGGGTGCGAACACCGGGGAGCTGTTTTTT

V: TRBV18
J: TRBJ2-7
size: -
D: TRBD2
CDR3: CASLQTSGGLREQYF
DNA: TGTGCCAGCCTTCAAACTAGCGGGGGGCTCAGAGAGCAGTACTTC

V: TRBV5-1
J: TRBJ2-3
size: -
D: -
CDR3: CASTDSPGADTQYF
DNA: TGCGCCAGCACCGACTCCCCTGGGGCAGATACGCAGTATTTT

V: TRBV4-3
J: TRBJ2-4
size: -
D: TRBD2
CDR3: CASSQVTGSGAKNIQYF
DNA: TGCGCCAGCAGCCAAGTTACAGGTAGCGGGGCCAAAAACATTCAGTACTTC

V: TRBV2
J: TRBJ1-5
size: once
D: TRBD1
CDR3: CASSDGTGIRSNQPQHF
DNA: TGTGCCAGCAGTGACGGGACAGGGATCAGAAGCAATCAGCCCCAGCATTTT

V: TRBV27
J: TRBJ2-1
size: -
D: -
CDR3: CASSWDVTYEQFF
DNA: TGTGCCAGCAGTTGGGACGTTACCTATGAGCAGTTCTTC